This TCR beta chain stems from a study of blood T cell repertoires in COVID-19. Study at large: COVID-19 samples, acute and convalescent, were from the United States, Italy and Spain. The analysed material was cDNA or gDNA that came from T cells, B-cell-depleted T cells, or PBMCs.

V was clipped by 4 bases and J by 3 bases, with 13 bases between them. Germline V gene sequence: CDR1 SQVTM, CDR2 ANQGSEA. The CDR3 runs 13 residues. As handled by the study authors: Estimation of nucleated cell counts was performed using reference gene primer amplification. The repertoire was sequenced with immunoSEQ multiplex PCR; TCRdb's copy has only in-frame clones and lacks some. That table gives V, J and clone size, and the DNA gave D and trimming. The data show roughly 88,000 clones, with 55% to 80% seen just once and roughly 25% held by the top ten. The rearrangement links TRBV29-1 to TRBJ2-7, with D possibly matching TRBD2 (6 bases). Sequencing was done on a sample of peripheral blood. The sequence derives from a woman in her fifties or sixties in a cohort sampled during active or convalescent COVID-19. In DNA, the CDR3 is TGCAGCGTTGGGGCGGGGCGGAACTACGAGCAGTACTTC. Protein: CSVGAGRNYEQYF.